These T cell receptor beta chains were read from a single sample in a study of T cell repertoires in cytomegalovirus infection. No antigen has been assigned to these receptors. TCRdb called the reads again in MiXCR, with one record for every CDR3 protein. Counted here are approximately 730,000 distinct CDR3 sequences, about 29% occurring once; the ten biggest clones make up 13%. The starting material was cultured CD8+ T cells from PBMCs, obtained from culture after CMV antigen stimulation. The receptors here all came from a human donor in good health (CMV status not recorded). Some clones in this sample may be carry-over from other donors' samples. The CDR3 runs from the conserved cysteine through the conserved F or W. D genes are given only for firm matches. Where a row states a size, it is once, few, many or the class of an expanded clone; other rows omit it.

length: 16
V: TRBV6-1
D: TRBD1
size: many
J: TRBJ1-1
DNA: TGTGCCAGCAGCTACCACATGACAGGGGAACACACTGAAGCTTTCTTT
CDR3: CASSYHMTGEHTEAFF

length: 17
V: TRBV7-4
D: TRBD1
size: many
J: TRBJ1-4
DNA: TGTGCCAGCAGCCCCTATGGACAGGGAGCAACTAATGAAAAACTGTTTTTT
CDR3: CASSPYGQGATNEKLFF

length: 19
V: TRBV24-1
D: TRBD1
size: .
J: TRBJ2-5
DNA: TGTGCCACCAGTGCTTCCCCGGGACAGGGAGGTACCCGTCAAGAGACCCAGTACTTC
CDR3: CATSASPGQGGTRQETQYF

length: 18
V: TRBV7-2
D: .
size: .
J: TRBJ2-5
DNA: TGTGCCGGCAGCTCTTATCCTAGCAGGGGGGCTAAGGTTGGGACCCAGTACTTC
CDR3: CAGSSYPSRGAKVGTQYF

length: 11
V: TRBV7-9
D: .
size: many
J: TRBJ2-5
DNA: TGTGCCAGCAGCTTGATGGAGACCCAGTACTTC
CDR3: CASSLMETQYF

length: 14
V: TRBV6-6
D: TRBD1
size: few
J: TRBJ1-2
DNA: TGTGCCAGCAGTTACCCAGGGACAGAATATGGCTACACCTTC
CDR3: CASSYPGTEYGYTF

length: 13
V: TRBV5-6
D: .
size: .
J: TRBJ1-1
DNA: TGTGCCAGCAGCTCCGATAGGGAGCCTGAAGCTTTCTTT
CDR3: CASSSDREPEAFF

length: 15
V: TRBV5-4
D: TRBD2
size: .
J: TRBJ2-7
DNA: TGTGCCAGCAGCCGGAGAGGACTAGCGGTTGACGAGCAGTACTTC
CDR3: CASSRRGLAVDEQYF

length: 14
V: TRBV28
D: .
size: .
J: TRBJ1-2
DNA: TGTGCCAGCAGTCTGCAGGGTATTGGGCATGGCTACACCTTC
CDR3: CASSLQGIGHGYTF

length: 18
V: TRBV27
D: TRBD2
size: few
J: TRBJ2-3
DNA: TGTGCCAGCAGTTTCCTCTCGACTAGCGGGCCCAGCACAGATACGCAGTATTTT
CDR3: CASSFLSTSGPSTDTQYF